Sequencing of this T cell receptor (beta chain) was carried out in a study of T cells in Graves' hyperthyroidism and ophthalmopathy. CDR3 length: 21 amino acids. Germline-derived CDR1 and CDR2 are MNHEY and SMNVEV (reference sequence). V lost 7 bases to trimming and J lost 0 bases; unmatched junction nucleotides: 27. TCR beta CDR3 region amplification was performed from RNA transcripts. A set of HTBI primers served as the primers for a first-round RT-PCR of the TCR CDR3. TCRdb itself ran the multiplex PCR reads through MiXCR, one entry per CDR3 protein. Among hundreds of thousands of distinct CDR3 sequences, around 16% were seen once, and the ten largest hold 7.7%.

V is TRBV27 and J is TRBJ2-7, with 7 bases lining up with TRBD2. The source of this sequence is a woman between 18 and 29 years old with Graves' hyperthyroidism. Sequenced input: blood. The CDR3 DNA reads as TGTGCCAGCACCCCTTATGGTCGGAGGGGAGAGAGCGGGACCTCCTCCTACGAGCAGTACTTC. Translating it yields CASTPYGRRGESGTSSYEQYF.